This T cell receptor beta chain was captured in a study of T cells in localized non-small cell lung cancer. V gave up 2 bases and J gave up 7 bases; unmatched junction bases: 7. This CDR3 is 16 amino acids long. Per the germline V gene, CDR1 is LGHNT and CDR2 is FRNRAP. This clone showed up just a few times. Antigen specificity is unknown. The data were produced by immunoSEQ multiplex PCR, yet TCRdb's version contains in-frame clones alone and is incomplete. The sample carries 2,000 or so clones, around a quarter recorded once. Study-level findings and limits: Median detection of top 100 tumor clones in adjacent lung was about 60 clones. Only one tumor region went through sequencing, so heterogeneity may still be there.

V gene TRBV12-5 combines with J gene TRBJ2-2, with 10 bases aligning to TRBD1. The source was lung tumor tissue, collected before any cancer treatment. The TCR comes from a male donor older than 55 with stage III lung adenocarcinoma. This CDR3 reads CASGLWTGQGNGELFF. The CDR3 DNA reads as TGTGCTAGTGGTTTGTGGACGGGACAGGGGAACGGGGAGCTGTTTTTT.